The 27 T cell receptor beta chains presented below share a single source sample, sequenced in a study of T-cell memory formation after mild COVID-19. Via MiXCR, TCRdb re-called the 5' RACE reads, giving one row per CDR3 protein. The repertoire holds 300,000 to 400,000 distinct CDR3 sequences, 10% to 15% seen once, with around 21% in the top ten. Sequencing input: PBMCs or a T cell subset sorted from them (not recorded which). These receptors were collected from a young man who had mild COVID-19 (a few samples of this study predate the infection). Cell type and time point are not known.

The chain combines TRBV7-6 with TRBJ1-6; D is unresolved. With 1 base removed from V and 0 bases from J, the gap between germline ends came to 16 bases. The CDR3 covers 19 residues. Germline-derived CDR1 and CDR2 are SGHVS and FNYEAQ. The CDR3 region has the DNA TGTGCCAGCAGCTTAGAGCCCCCGGGCGGCAGCTCCTATAATTCACCCCTCCACTTT. This sequence encodes CASSLEPPGGSSYNSPLHF.

This clonotype showed up many times. The chain is built from TRBV11-3 and TRBJ2-1; 9 nucleotides agree with TRBD2. With V trimmed by 3 bases and J by 7 bases, 4 bases remained unmatched. Germline V gene data show CDR1 as SGHNT and CDR2 as YENEEA. This CDR3 has 14 residues. DNA for the CDR3: TGTGCCAGCAGCTTCAGCGGGGGGAATAATGAGCAGTTCTTC. Amino acid sequence: CASSFSGGNNEQFF.

This clonotype has more than one count but fewer than ten. V is TRBV7-2 and J is TRBJ2-3, with D perhaps matching TRBD2 (6 bases). There are 14 residues in the CDR3. V lost 8 bases and J 1 base, leaving 13 bases between the germline ends. Looked up from germline, CDR1 is SGHTA and CDR2 is FQGNSA. The CDR3 sequence is CASSDYLRTDTQYF. The CDR3 DNA reads TGTGCCAGCTCGGACTACCTTCGCACAGATACGCAGTATTTT.

This clonotype has more than one count but fewer than ten. V is TRBV7-8 and J is TRBJ1-5; a possible D gene is TRBD1 (6 bases). Germline V gene lookup returns CDR1 SGHVS and CDR2 FQNEAQ. The CDR3 is 16 residues long. Trimming removed 7 bases at V and 3 bases at J, with 19 bases between. The chain's CDR3 is CASTQANRELNQPQHF. DNA of the CDR3: TGTGCCAGCACTCAGGCAAACAGGGAACTCAATCAGCCCCAGCATTTT. Full variable domain (rest looked up from reference TRBV7-8 and TRBJ1-5): GAGVSQSPRYKVAKRGQDVALRCDPISGHVSLFWYQQALGQGPEFLTYFQNEAQLDKSGLPSDRFFAERPEGSVSTLKIQRTQQEDSAVYLCASTQANRELNQPQHFGDGTRLSIL.

The table lists this clonotype with a few counts. The V call is TRBV4-3, the J call TRBJ1-2; no definite D call. The germline V and J ends were trimmed by 0 bases and 8 bases, with 19 bases remaining between them. The CDR3 sequence is 16 residues long. Germline V lookup: CDR1 LGHNA, CDR2 YSLEER. The CDR3 coding sequence is TGCGCCAGCAGCCAAGATAGAGTGGTTAGGGTGATAGGCTACACCTTC. Protein: CASSQDRVVRVIGYTF.

The chain couples TRBV5-1 to TRBJ2-1; D is perhaps TRBD2 (6 bases). The CDR3 covers 15 residues. V lost 2 bases and J lost 12, with 21 bases in between. Germline V lookup: CDR1 SGHRS, CDR2 YFSETQ. The CDR3 sequence is CASSFGTGPLGGQFF. Here the CDR3 DNA reads TGCGCCAGCAGCTTTGGGACGGGACCCCTGGGGGGGCAGTTCTTC.

The chain links TRBV6-5 to TRBJ2-2; possibly TRBD1 for D (6 bases). V lost 4 bases, J lost 4 bases, and 10 bases lay in between. The CDR3 covers 14 residues. CDR1 is MNHEY, CDR2 SVGAGI, per germline. The CDR3 region has the DNA TGTGCCAGCAGTTCTGGACAGTCCACCGGGGAGCTGTTTTTT. Translation: CASSSGQSTGELFF.

V is TRBV18 and J is TRBJ2-5; 7 bases are a match to TRBD2. Germline values: CDR1 KGHSH, CDR2 LQKENI. The CDR3 spans 15 residues. V gave up 6 bases and J gave up 3 bases; unmatched junction bases: 10. CDR3 sequence (DNA): TGTGCCAGCTCCCCCTTCGGGGGGAGAGAAGAGACCCAGTACTTC. As protein: CASSPFGGREETQYF.

This clonotype has a handful of counts. The V and J genes are TRBV12-3 or TRBV12-4 and TRBJ2-3, with D perhaps matching TRBD1 (5 bases). The CDR3 runs 12 residues. V lost 6 bases, J lost 5 bases, and 9 bases lay in between. The CDR3 region is CASRDDRDTQYF. The CDR3 bases are TGTGCCAGCAGGGACGACAGAGATACGCAGTATTTT.

The chain carries TRBV7-8 and TRBJ2-3; 10 nucleotides match TRBD1. The junction had 16 bases not matched to a gene; V was cut back by 8 bases and J by 5 bases. This CDR3 spans 17 amino acids. Per germline, CDR1 SGHVS and CDR2 FQNEAQ. CDR3 nucleotides: TGTGCCAGCGGCCTGGATGCGGGGACAGGGGTCCGAGATACGCAGTATTTT. Translating it yields CASGLDAGTGVRDTQYF. The full variable domain, its missing parts supplied by reference TRBV7-8 and TRBJ2-3, is GAGVSQSPRYKVAKRGQDVALRCDPISGHVSLFWYQQALGQGPEFLTYFQNEAQLDKSGLPSDRFFAERPEGSVSTLKIQRTQQEDSAVYLCASGLDAGTGVRDTQYFGPGTRLTVL.

The chain is built from TRBV6-1 and TRBJ1-4; D is unclear. Germline V gene lookup returns CDR1 MNHNS and CDR2 SASEGT. Trimming took off 1 base at V and 8 bases at J, with 14 bases between the two ends. The CDR3 runs to 15 residues. The CDR3 loop is CASSEGRFRAEKLFF. In DNA form, the CDR3 reads TGTGCCAGCAGTGAAGGCAGATTCCGGGCCGAAAAACTGTTTTTT.

This clonotype was observed once. The gene calls are TRBV3-1 and TRBJ1-2; TRBD1 is a possible D gene (5 bases). Trimming cost V 2 bases and J 6 bases, with 13 bases left between them. Germline V gene sequence: CDR1 LGHDT, CDR2 YNNKEL (reference sequence). This CDR3 comprises 14 residues. CDR3 residues: CASSQRGSLDGYTF. The CDR3 DNA sequence: TGTGCCAGCAGCCAACGGGGGAGTCTGGATGGCTACACCTTC.

The count of this clonotype is one. This chain uses TRBV20-1 with TRBJ1-1, with D perhaps matching TRBD1 (5 bases). This CDR3 comprises 13 residues. Per the germline V gene, CDR1 is DFQATT and CDR2 is SNEGSKA (reference sequence). Trimming cost V 6 bases and J 1 base, with 12 bases left between them. Here the CDR3 reads CSARGRANTEAFF. DNA of the CDR3: TGCAGTGCGAGGGGTAGGGCGAACACTGAAGCTTTCTTT.

The sample holds a few counts of this clonotype. The CDR3 region is CASKTGRNQPQHF. The CDR3 DNA is TGTGCCAGCAAGACCGGGCGAAATCAGCCCCAGCATTTT. J is TRBJ1-5 and V is TRBV2, with D uncertain. The CDR3 covers 13 residues. Looked up from germline, CDR1 is SNHLY and CDR2 is FYNNEI. V lost 7 bases and J 4 bases, leaving 11 bases between the germline ends.

This clonotype was counted at least ten times. V usage is TRBV3-1 and J usage is TRBJ1-5; D unclear. The CDR3 loop spans 11 amino acids. Germline CDR1 LGHDT, CDR2 YNNKEL (reference sequence). With 2 bases removed from V and 5 bases from J, the gap between germline ends came to 1 base. CDR3 sequence reads: CASSQYQPQHF. The CDR3, as DNA: TGTGCCAGCAGCCAATATCAGCCCCAGCATTTT.

The rearrangement uses TRBV6-2 or TRBV6-3 and TRBJ2-7; D is uncertain. Germline assignment: CDR1 MNHEY and CDR2 SVGEGT. CDR3 size: 12 residues. The V and J ends lost 0 bases and 2 bases respectively, with 2 bases between them. CDR3: CASSYSPYEQYF. In DNA form, the CDR3 reads TGTGCCAGCAGTTACTCGCCCTACGAGCAGTACTTC.

The V and J genes are TRBV3-1 and TRBJ1-1; D unclear. CDR1 and CDR2 (germline): LGHDT, YNNKEL (reference sequence). The CDR3 extends over 15 amino acids. V was cut by 4 bases and J by 7 bases, with 19 bases left in between. The CDR3 DNA reads TGTGCCAGCAGCCTCTCGTATAGGGAGAAGGATGAAGCTTTCTTT. As protein: CASSLSYREKDEAFF.

This clonotype has just a few counts. The rearrangement links TRBV10-3 to TRBJ2-3; D not certain. This CDR3 contains 12 residues. The germline V gene has CDR1 ENHRY and CDR2 SYGVKD. Trimming took off 3 bases at V and 8 bases at J, with 9 bases between the two ends. CDR3 in amino acids: CAISEYRSTQYF. In DNA, the CDR3 is TGTGCCATCAGTGAATATCGGAGTACGCAGTATTTT.

In its sample, this clonotype was seen a few times. The chain uses TRBV4-1 and TRBJ2-5, with TRBD1 identical over 9 bases. Unmatched junction bases numbered 8, after V lost 1 base and J lost 5 bases. Germline V gives CDR1 MGHRA, CDR2 YSYEKL. The CDR3 totals 16 residues. The CDR3 here is CASSQGRRQGVETQYF. The CDR3 region has the DNA TGCGCCAGCAGCCAAGGCCGGAGACAGGGGGTGGAGACCCAGTACTTC.

This clonotype appeared many times. This rearrangement joins TRBV29-1 to TRBJ2-7, with 7 bases fitting TRBD1. CDR3 length: 13 residues. V was pared by 7 bases and J by 1 base, with 7 bases of the junction left unmatched. Germline CDR1 SQVTM, CDR2 ANQGSEA. DNA of the CDR3: TGCAGCGCCCGGGACAGTGTTTCCTACGAGCAGTACTTC. Translation gives CSARDSVSYEQYF.

This clonotype turned up a few times. V usage is TRBV3-1 and J usage is TRBJ1-3, with D unresolved. In germline, CDR1 is LGHDT, CDR2 YNNKEL (reference sequence). V gave up 3 bases and J gave up 2 bases, with 14 bases separating them. The CDR3 length is 16 residues. The CDR3, as DNA: TGTGCCAGCAGCCATAGGGCAGCAACAACTGGAAACACCATATATTTT. It codes for CASSHRAATTGNTIYF.

Only a few counts were recorded for this clonotype. This chain connects TRBV28 to TRBJ2-1; maybe TRBD1 (5 bases). V gave up 4 bases and J gave up 8 bases, with 12 bases separating them. The CDR3 is 13 amino acids. Per the germline V gene, CDR1 is MDHEN and CDR2 is SYDVKM. The CDR3 loop reads CASSSLDSHEQFF. CDR3 DNA: TGTGCCAGCAGTTCGCTTGACAGCCATGAGCAGTTCTTC. Based on the CDR3 plus reference TRBV28 and TRBJ2-1, the full variable domain is DVKVTQSSRYLVKRTGEKVFLECVQDMDHENMFWYRQDPGLGLRLIYFSYDVKMKEKGDIPEGYSVSREKKERFSLILESASTNQTSMYLCASSSLDSHEQFFGPGTRLTVL.

This chain joins TRBV5-1 and TRBJ2-3; 8 bases match TRBD2. In germline, CDR1 is SGHRS, CDR2 YFSETQ. The CDR3 runs 14 residues. V trimming: 0 bases; J trimming: 4 bases; junction bases outside the gene matches: 1. The CDR3 DNA reads TGCGCCAGCAGCTTGGAGCGGGGGCCAGATACGCAGTATTTT. It codes for CASSLERGPDTQYF.

This clonotype has a handful of counts. V is TRBV10-3 and J is TRBJ2-7; 10 nucleotides match TRBD1. V lost 6 bases and J lost 2; bases outside the gene matches: 4. Per germline, CDR1 ENHRY and CDR2 SYGVKD. The CDR3 sequence is 14 residues long. The CDR3 loop is CAISEGQGAYEQYF. The CDR3 DNA follows: TGTGCCATCAGCGAAGGACAGGGGGCCTACGAGCAGTACTTC.

This clonotype was seen ten or more times. The rearrangement uses TRBV7-2 and TRBJ2-1; 7 bases fit TRBD2. Trimming at V came to 4 bases and at J to 6 bases, leaving 0 bases not matched to a gene. CDR3 length: 12 amino acids. Germline V gene data show CDR1 as SGHTA and CDR2 as FQGNSA. The DNA of the CDR3 is TGTGCCAGCAGCTGGACTAGCAATGAGCAGTTCTTC. The encoded protein is CASSWTSNEQFF.

J is TRBJ1-1 and V is TRBV29-1; a possible D gene is TRBD1 (5 bases). CDR3 length: 11 residues. CDR1 and CDR2 from the germline V gene are SQVTM and ANQGSEA. The V gene lost 4 bases and the J gene lost 7 bases, with 10 bases spanning the gap. CDR3: CSVGGLLEAFF. In DNA, the CDR3 is TGCAGCGTTGGGGGACTGCTTGAAGCTTTCTTT.

The gene calls are TRBV7-2 and TRBJ2-3, with a weak D call TRBD2 (5 bases). Germline V gene sequence: CDR1 SGHTA, CDR2 FQGNSA. This CDR3 is built from 15 residues. The V end lost 5 bases, the J end lost 2 bases, and 14 bases lay between the germline ends. The CDR3: CASSRLGLVTDTQYF. For the CDR3, the DNA is TGTGCCAGCAGCCGTCTAGGACTGGTCACAGATACGCAGTATTTT.